This T cell receptor beta chain came from a study of control samples from healthy donors and cancer patients. The CDR3 spans 13 residues. TCRdb's table, derived via immunoSEQ multiplex PCR, lists solely in-frame clones and lacks some. The data hold roughly 120,000 clones, with roughly 95% observed a single time. This TCR was recovered from a young man in good health. The chain carries TRBV21-1 and TRBJ1-2. TRBV21-1 is recorded as a pseudogene. Input material: blood. CDR3 loop: CASSNRGRYGYTF. CDR3 DNA sequence: TGTGCCAGCAGCAACCGGGGTCGCTATGGCTACACCTTC.